This entry lists 23 T cell receptor beta chains sequenced from one sample in a study of sequential checkpoint blockade in melanoma. The protocol was immunoSEQ multiplex PCR, while the TCRdb copy is restricted to in-frame clones and leaves out a portion. The sample records under 3,500 clones, roughly a fifth being singletons. Specified treatment: randomized to nivolumab then ipilimumab (arm A) or the reverse (arm B). Sample: tumor tissue (inferred from file names), taken from a patient given nivolumab and ipilimumab in sequence. The receptors originated from a human patient with melanoma. Some clones in this sample may be carry-over from other donors' samples.

By proportion, this clone is medium-sized. The chain links TRBV9 to TRBJ2-3, with D perhaps being TRBD1 or TRBD2 (6 bases each). The germline CDR1 and CDR2 sequences are SGDLS and YYNGEE. The V end was cut by 4 bases, the J end by 2 bases, with 17 bases between. This CDR3 comprises 16 residues. CDR3 loop: CASSFTQGLFTDTQYF. CDR3 DNA sequence: TGTGCCAGCAGCTTTACACAGGGACTGTTCACAGATACGCAGTATTTT.

The chain joins TRBV11-3 to TRBJ2-1; 7 positions match TRBD2. CDR1 SGHNT and CDR2 YENEEA come from the germline V gene. CDR3 length equals 14 residues. Losses at the gene ends were 5 bases for V and 7 bases for J; bases not matched to a gene: 8. CDR3 nucleotides: TGTGCCAGCAGCCTACGCGGGAGAGTAAATGAGCAGTTCTTC. It encodes CASSLRGRVNEQFF.

V usage is TRBV19 and J usage is TRBJ1-1; D is possibly TRBD1 (5 bases). CDR1 is LNHDA and CDR2 is SQIVND in the germline V gene (reference sequence). The ends were cut back, 10 bases at V and 7 bases at J, with 16 bases in the middle. The CDR3 covers 12 residues. The CDR3 bases are TGTGCCACCCACAAGGGGACCCTTGAAGCTTTCTTT. Protein sequence: CATHKGTLEAFF. Full variable domain (remainder filled in from reference TRBV19 and TRBJ1-1): DGGITQSPKYLFRKEGQNVTLSCEQNLNHDAMYWYRQDPGQGLRLIYYSQIVNDFQKGDIAEGYSVSREKKESFPLTVTSAQKNPTAFYLCATHKGTLEAFFGQGTRLTVV.

The rearrangement joins TRBV19 to TRBJ1-1, with TRBD1 matching over 7 bases. J lost 2 bases, V lost 3 bases, and 3 bases had no gene match. This CDR3 comprises 14 residues. Germline V gives CDR1 LNHDA, CDR2 SQIVND (reference sequence). The chain's CDR3 is CASSMGQPNTEAFF. CDR3 nucleotides: TGTGCCAGTAGTATGGGACAGCCCAACACTGAAGCTTTCTTT.

The V and J genes are TRBV30 and TRBJ1-2; D is perhaps TRBD1 (6 bases). Germline loops: CDR1 GTSNPN, CDR2 SVGIG (reference sequence). V was shortened by 8 bases and J by 3 bases, with 10 bases between the two germline ends. This CDR3 is 11 amino acids long. The CDR3 sequence: CAGGTYYGYTF. In DNA, the CDR3 is TGTGCCGGTGGGACATACTATGGCTACACCTTC.

In the case of this clone: Lacking the conserved final phenylalanine or tryptophan, this CDR3 likely reflects a read error. The DNA is left out, because the CDR3 cannot be placed on it with certainty; the CDR3 is given as TCRdb lists it. This chain uses TRBV23-1 with TRBJ1-2. TRBV23-1 is an ORF; its function is uncertain. The CDR3 is made up of 13 amino acids, end residues included. CDR3 sequence reads: CASSFNLLRRKTY.

This clone was seen a handful of times. CDR3 DNA: TGTGCCAGCAGCGGTCCAGAAATCTACGAGCAGTACTTC. Translating gives CASSGPEIYEQYF. The chain combines TRBV6-8 with TRBJ2-7; D call uncertain. This CDR3 is 13 amino acids long. CDR1 MNHGY and CDR2 SAAAGT come from the germline V gene. V was clipped by 6 bases and J by 3 bases, with 12 bases between them.

The chain employs TRBV5-1 and TRBJ1-4; the match to TRBD1 covers 7 bases. Unmatched junction bases numbered 8, after V lost 4 bases and J lost 8 bases. Germline CDR1 and CDR2: SGHRS and YFSETQ. This CDR3 has 14 residues. This CDR3 is CASSKQGSYEKLFF. CDR3 DNA sequence: TGCGCCAGCAGCAAACAGGGGAGTTACGAAAAACTGTTTTTT.

The chain has TRBV19 and TRBJ1-6; 10 bases are shared with TRBD1. This CDR3 spans 16 amino acids. V lost 5 bases to trimming and J lost 2 bases; unmatched junction nucleotides: 3. Germline V gene sequence: CDR1 LNHDA, CDR2 SQIVND (reference sequence). This chain's CDR3 is CASSSGTGAYNSPLHF. For the CDR3, the DNA is TGTGCCAGTAGTTCTGGGACAGGGGCCTATAATTCACCCCTCCACTTT.

This clone was counted between two and nine times. This chain links TRBV11-3 with TRBJ2-3; D is unresolved. The ends were cut back, 5 bases at V and 0 bases at J, with 12 bases in the middle. This CDR3 contains 15 residues. The germline V gene has CDR1 SGHNT and CDR2 YENEEA. CDR3 region: CASSPWGSSTDTQYF. In DNA, the CDR3 is TGTGCCAGCAGCCCATGGGGTTCTAGCACAGATACGCAGTATTTT.

The chain employs TRBV19 and TRBJ1-4; weak D call: TRBD1 (5 bases). V was pared by 10 bases and J by 8 bases, with 17 bases between. The CDR3 sequence is 13 residues long. CDR1 is LNHDA and CDR2 is SQIVND in the germline V gene (reference sequence). This CDR3 is CATSQEMREKLFF. The CDR3 region has the DNA TGTGCCACCTCACAGGAGATGAGAGAAAAACTGTTTTTT.

This rearrangement joins TRBV19 to TRBJ1-5; 11 positions match TRBD1. V trimming: 6 bases; J trimming: 5 bases; junction bases outside the gene matches: 3. Per germline, CDR1 LNHDA and CDR2 SQIVND (reference sequence). CDR3 length: 14 residues. The CDR3 DNA reads as TGTGCCAGTAGAGGACAGGGGGCATATCAGCCCCAGCATTTT. Protein: CASRGQGAYQPQHF. Together with reference TRBV19 and TRBJ1-5, the CDR3 gives the full variable domain: DGGITQSPKYLFRKEGQNVTLSCEQNLNHDAMYWYRQDPGQGLRLIYYSQIVNDFQKGDIAEGYSVSREKKESFPLTVTSAQKNPTAFYLCASRGQGAYQPQHFGDGTRLSIL.

This clone was picked up a small number of times. The rearrangement links TRBV9 to TRBJ1-1; D is uncertain. The V and J ends lost 6 bases and 0 bases respectively, with 6 bases between them. This CDR3 is built from 12 residues. Germline V gene lookup returns CDR1 SGDLS and CDR2 YYNGEE. CDR3 amino acids: CASTRLNTEAFF. The CDR3 bases are TGTGCCAGCACCAGACTGAACACTGAAGCTTTCTTT.

This clone was counted at least ten times. This sequence joins TRBV9 and TRBJ1-5, with D possibly TRBD1 on 5 matching bases. Trimming took 4 bases from V and 3 from J, leaving 14 bases between them. Germline CDR1 and CDR2: SGDLS and YYNGEE. This CDR3 contains 15 residues. CDR3 in amino acids: CASSPWDGANQPQHF. CDR3 sequence (DNA): TGTGCCAGCAGCCCTTGGGACGGCGCCAATCAGCCCCAGCATTTT. Based on the CDR3 plus reference TRBV9 and TRBJ1-5, the full variable domain is DSGVTQTPKHLITATGQRVTLRCSPRSGDLSVYWYQQSLDQGLQFLIQYYNGEERAKGNILERFSAQQFPDLHSELNLSSLELGDSALYFCASSPWDGANQPQHFGDGTRLSIL.

Ten or more counts support this clone. This rearrangement joins TRBV11-3 to TRBJ1-1, with 7 positions matching TRBD1. Germline values: CDR1 SGHNT, CDR2 YENEEA. This CDR3 region has 14 residues. Losses at the gene ends were 5 bases for V and 8 bases for J; bases not matched to a gene: 11. The CDR3 here is CASSLGQVAREAFF. The CDR3, as DNA: TGTGCCAGCAGCCTTGGACAGGTCGCTCGGGAAGCTTTCTTT. Full variable domain (remainder filled in from reference TRBV11-3 and TRBJ1-1): EAGVVQSPRYKIIEKKQPVAFWCNPISGHNTLYWYLQNLGQGPELLIRYENEEAVDDSQLPKDRFSAERLKGVDSTLKIQPAELGDSAVYLCASSLGQVAREAFFGQGTRLTVV.

This clone was observed a handful of times. The chain combines TRBV30 with TRBJ1-1; tentative D call: TRBD1 (6 bases). Trimming shortened V by 2 bases and J by 10 bases, and 14 bases separated the two germline ends. This CDR3 is built from 12 residues. The germline V gene encodes CDR1 GTSNPN and CDR2 SVGIG (reference sequence). In DNA form, the CDR3 reads TGTGCCTGGAGTTTCACAGGGTCAGGAGCTTTCTTT. As protein: CAWSFTGSGAFF.

This chain links TRBV14 with TRBJ2-1; TRBD2 is a possible D gene (6 bases). CDR3 length: 16 amino acids. V lost 2 bases to trimming and J lost 8 bases, with 19 bases between them. Germline CDR1 is SGHDN and CDR2 is FVKESK. The CDR3 DNA sequence: TGTGCCAGCAGCCAATTCCGGGACTCCACACGGGATGAGCAGTTCTTC. This codes for CASSQFRDSTRDEQFF.

V is TRBV5-1 and J is TRBJ1-4; tentative D call: TRBD1 (5 bases). This CDR3 has 16 amino acids. V shed 4 bases and J shed 8 bases, with 21 bases lying between them. The V gene's germline CDR1 is SGHRS and CDR2 YFSETQ. CDR3 sequence: CASSPQGPGQLEKLFF. CDR3 in DNA: TGCGCCAGCAGCCCCCAGGGCCCGGGGCAGTTAGAAAAACTGTTTTTT.

CDR3 DNA sequence: TGTGCCAGCAGTCGGGACAACTACGAGCAGTACTTC. Translation: CASSRDNYEQYF. V usage is TRBV6-8 and J usage is TRBJ2-7; TRBD1 might be the D (6 bases). This CDR3 has 12 amino acids. Germline assignment: CDR1 MNHGY and CDR2 SAAAGT. V lost 5 bases and J lost 3, with 8 bases in between.

The V call is TRBV18, the J call TRBJ1-1; D is uncertain. The CDR3 spans 14 residues. Looked up from germline, CDR1 is KGHSH and CDR2 is LQKENI. V was shortened by 1 base and J by 1 base, with 7 bases between the two germline ends. This chain's CDR3 is CASSPLTGNTEAFF. Written as DNA, the CDR3 is TGTGCCAGCTCACCACTTACGGGGAACACTGAAGCTTTCTTT.

Written as DNA, the CDR3 is TGTGCCAGCTCACCAGTGGGACAGGTACATGGCTACACCTTC. Amino acid sequence: CASSPVGQVHGYTF. The chain has TRBV18 and TRBJ1-2; 8 bases fit TRBD1. Germline loops: CDR1 KGHSH, CDR2 LQKENI. J lost 6 bases, V lost 2 bases, and 5 bases had no gene match. The CDR3 spans 14 residues.

This clone was seen ten or more times. The chain employs TRBV11-3 and TRBJ2-2; the D gene could be TRBD1 or TRBD2 (5 bases each). The CDR3 extends over 15 amino acids. V lost 5 bases, J lost 3 bases, and 13 bases lay in between. Looked up from germline, CDR1 is SGHNT and CDR2 is YENEEA. CDR3 sequence reads: CASSPSRDDTGELFF. Written as DNA, the CDR3 is TGTGCCAGCAGCCCAAGCCGGGACGACACCGGGGAGCTGTTTTTT.

This chain connects TRBV30 to TRBJ2-5; no clear D gene. V lost 0 bases, J lost 5 bases, and 4 bases lay in between. The germline CDR1 and CDR2 sequences are GTSNPN and SVGIG (reference sequence). This CDR3 is 11 amino acids long. The CDR3 nucleotides read TGTGCCTGGAGTGTAAGGGAGACCCAGTACTTC. Protein sequence: CAWSVRETQYF.